Listed below are T cell receptor beta chains from one sample, sequenced in a study of technical replicates of blood from a handful of donors. The table came from immunoSEQ multiplex PCR; TCRdb's copy has only in-frame clones and leaves some out. The sample comprises 85,000 to 100,000 clones, approximately 95% of which are singletons, and 0.25% to 0.3% rests with the top ten. Sequencing input: T cells isolated from PBMCs. These receptors were collected from a human donor in good health. CDR3s include the opening cysteine and the closing phenylalanine or tryptophan. The D gene is left open where the match is weak. The size of a clone is reported for some rows only, either as once, few or many, or as a class for expanded clones.

abundance: -
v_gene: TRBV5-1
d_gene: TRBD2
j_gene: TRBJ2-7
CDR3nt: TGCGCCAGCAGCGGAACCCCCCTAGCGGGGGACTACGAGCAGTACTTC
CDR3aa: CASSGTPLAGDYEQYF

abundance: -
v_gene: TRBV11-2
d_gene: -
j_gene: TRBJ2-1
CDR3nt: TGTGCCAGCAGCTCTTTCTCCCGCAATGAGCAGTTCTTC
CDR3aa: CASSSFSRNEQFF

abundance: -
v_gene: TRBV19
d_gene: TRBD2
j_gene: TRBJ2-7
CDR3nt: TGTGCCAGTAGGCTAGCGGGGGGATACGAGCAGTACTTC
CDR3aa: CASRLAGGYEQYF

abundance: -
v_gene: TRBV28
d_gene: TRBD2
j_gene: TRBJ2-7
CDR3nt: TGTGTCAGCCTTACGGGCGGGAGAGGCTACGAGCAGTACTTC
CDR3aa: CVSLTGGRGYEQYF

abundance: -
v_gene: TRBV10-1
d_gene: -
j_gene: TRBJ2-7
CDR3nt: TGCGCCAGCAGGGGGACTCGTCACTCCTACGAGCAGTACTTC
CDR3aa: CASRGTRHSYEQYF

abundance: -
v_gene: TRBV2
d_gene: -
j_gene: TRBJ2-7
CDR3nt: TGTGCCAGCAAGCTGTACGAGCAGTACTTC
CDR3aa: CASKLYEQYF

abundance: -
v_gene: TRBV19
d_gene: -
j_gene: TRBJ1-3
CDR3nt: TGTGCCAGTCTATCTAGGATGTGGCAGACTACGCGCCTCTCTGGAAACACCATATATTTT
CDR3aa: CASLSRMWQTTRLSGNTIYF

abundance: -
v_gene: TRBV4-2
d_gene: TRBD1
j_gene: TRBJ2-3
CDR3nt: TGTGCCAGCAGCCAACAGGGGGCGCAGACAGATACGCAGTATTTT
CDR3aa: CASSQQGAQTDTQYF

abundance: few
v_gene: TRBV30
d_gene: -
j_gene: TRBJ1-1
CDR3nt: TGTGCCTGGAGTGTACTGGGAGGGAACACTGAAGCTTTCTTT
CDR3aa: CAWSVLGGNTEAFF

abundance: once
v_gene: TRBV4-1
d_gene: TRBD1
j_gene: TRBJ1-1
CDR3nt: TGCGCCAGCAGCGGACAGGGGTTGGCTTTCTTT
CDR3aa: CASSGQGLAFF

abundance: -
v_gene: TRBV27
d_gene: TRBD1
j_gene: TRBJ1-1
CDR3nt: TGTGCCAGCAGTTCACCCACGACAGGGATTGGGGACACTGAAGCTTTCTTT
CDR3aa: CASSSPTTGIGDTEAFF

abundance: -
v_gene: TRBV5-4
d_gene: -
j_gene: TRBJ1-1
CDR3nt: TGTGCCAGCAGCTTGGCCTACAAACGGGGACTTAACCCTGAAGCTTTCTTT
CDR3aa: CASSLAYKRGLNPEAFF

abundance: -
v_gene: TRBV14
d_gene: -
j_gene: TRBJ2-1
CDR3nt: TGTGCCAGCAGCCAAGATCACAGGGCTCCCGGCGATGAGCAGTTCTTC
CDR3aa: CASSQDHRAPGDEQFF

abundance: -
v_gene: TRBV9
d_gene: TRBD2
j_gene: TRBJ2-1
CDR3nt: TGTGCCAGCCAGCTAGCGGGAGAGCAGTTCTTC
CDR3aa: CASQLAGEQFF

abundance: -
v_gene: TRBV25-1
d_gene: -
j_gene: TRBJ2-7
CDR3nt: TGTGCCAGCAGTGAAATAGGGAGCGGCTACGAGCAGTACTTC
CDR3aa: CASSEIGSGYEQYF

abundance: once
v_gene: TRBV7-3
d_gene: -
j_gene: TRBJ2-1
CDR3nt: TGTGCCAGCAGTTCCGACTTGGACTCCTACAATGAGCAGTTCTTC
CDR3aa: CASSSDLDSYNEQFF

abundance: -
v_gene: TRBV2
d_gene: TRBD1
j_gene: TRBJ1-3
CDR3nt: TGTGCCAGCAGTGCCCCGGGACAGGGTTTCGGAAACACCATATATTTT
CDR3aa: CASSAPGQGFGNTIYF

abundance: -
v_gene: TRBV7-9
d_gene: TRBD2
j_gene: TRBJ2-3
CDR3nt: TGTGCCAGCAGCCCGAGGACTAGCGGGAGAGATACGCAGTATTTT
CDR3aa: CASSPRTSGRDTQYF

abundance: -
v_gene: TRBV18
d_gene: TRBD2
j_gene: TRBJ2-1
CDR3nt: TGTGCCAGCTCACCCCCGGGACTAGCGGCCTCGAATGAGCAGTTCTTC
CDR3aa: CASSPPGLAASNEQFF

abundance: -
v_gene: TRBV29-1
d_gene: -
j_gene: TRBJ2-7
CDR3nt: TGCAGCGTGGCGGCCTTTAGCTCCTACGAGCAGTACTTC
CDR3aa: CSVAAFSSYEQYF

abundance: -
v_gene: TRBV28
d_gene: TRBD1
j_gene: TRBJ1-2
CDR3nt: TGTGCCAGCAGTTTTGGGGACAGGGTGCTCGATGGCTACACCTTC
CDR3aa: CASSFGDRVLDGYTF

abundance: once
v_gene: TRBV28
d_gene: -
j_gene: TRBJ1-3
CDR3nt: TGTGCCAGCACCCTCTTGGGGAGCGACATATATTTT
CDR3aa: CASTLLGSDIYF

abundance: -
v_gene: TRBV11-2
d_gene: TRBD2
j_gene: TRBJ2-7
CDR3nt: TGTGCCAGCAGCCCTTCTAGCGGGAGAGACATATACGAGCAGTACTTC
CDR3aa: CASSPSSGRDIYEQYF

abundance: -
v_gene: TRBV10-2
d_gene: -
j_gene: TRBJ1-2
CDR3nt: TGCGCCAGCAGTGAAACGGGATCGGGCAGGGGAATCTATGGCTACACCTTC
CDR3aa: CASSETGSGRGIYGYTF

abundance: once
v_gene: TRBV5-1
d_gene: -
j_gene: TRBJ2-3
CDR3nt: TGCGCCAGCAGCTTGGACGTGGGGCCAGATACGCAGTATTTT
CDR3aa: CASSLDVGPDTQYF

abundance: -
v_gene: TRBV2
d_gene: TRBD1
j_gene: TRBJ2-7
CDR3nt: TGTGCCATTCTCCGGGACAGGGCATCCTACGAGCAGTACTTC
CDR3aa: CAILRDRASYEQYF

abundance: -
v_gene: TRBV14
d_gene: -
j_gene: TRBJ2-3
CDR3nt: TGTGCCAGCAGCCAAGAAGTCGGGGTCATGGATACGCAGTATTTT
CDR3aa: CASSQEVGVMDTQYF

abundance: once
v_gene: TRBV7-6
d_gene: TRBD1
j_gene: TRBJ2-2
CDR3nt: TGTGCCAGCAGCCCCAGGACAGGGTCGGTTTCCGGGGAGCTGTTTTTT
CDR3aa: CASSPRTGSVSGELFF

abundance: -
v_gene: TRBV27
d_gene: -
j_gene: TRBJ2-1
CDR3nt: TGTGCCAGCAGCTCAGAGACAGGATGGGGTGAGCAGTTCTTC
CDR3aa: CASSSETGWGEQFF

abundance: -
v_gene: TRBV10-3
d_gene: TRBD2
j_gene: TRBJ2-1
CDR3nt: TGTGCCATCAGTGAACGGTGGGAGACTAGCGGGGGGGAGCAGTTCTTC
CDR3aa: CAISERWETSGGEQFF

abundance: -
v_gene: TRBV10-3
d_gene: TRBD1
j_gene: TRBJ2-5
CDR3nt: TGTGCCATCAGCGGGGACAGAATTTTGGAGACCCAGTACTTC
CDR3aa: CAISGDRILETQYF

abundance: -
v_gene: TRBV28
d_gene: -
j_gene: TRBJ1-3
CDR3nt: TGTGCCAGCAGTTTAACAGCTGGAAACACCATATATTTT
CDR3aa: CASSLTAGNTIYF

abundance: once
v_gene: TRBV5-4
d_gene: -
j_gene: TRBJ2-5
CDR3nt: TGTGCCAGCAGCTTGGGCCCCGGACTATCTGAGACCCAGTACTTC
CDR3aa: CASSLGPGLSETQYF

abundance: -
v_gene: TRBV29-1
d_gene: -
j_gene: TRBJ2-3
CDR3nt: TGCAGCGTTGAAGATCGGGGATTACCCACTGATACGCAGTATTTT
CDR3aa: CSVEDRGLPTDTQYF

abundance: -
v_gene: TRBV5-1
d_gene: -
j_gene: TRBJ2-1
CDR3nt: TGCGCCAGCAGCTTGGACGCCAGCTCCTACAATGAGCAGTTCTTC
CDR3aa: CASSLDASSYNEQFF

abundance: -
v_gene: TRBV6-5
d_gene: -
j_gene: TRBJ2-7
CDR3nt: TGTGCCAGCAGTCGCCACGCGGAAACCTACGAGCAGTACTTC
CDR3aa: CASSRHAETYEQYF

abundance: -
v_gene: TRBV6-4
d_gene: TRBD1
j_gene: TRBJ1-6
CDR3nt: TGTGCCAGCAGTGACACCTCCCAGGGACAGAATTCACCCCTCCACTTT
CDR3aa: CASSDTSQGQNSPLHF

abundance: -
v_gene: TRBV2
d_gene: TRBD2
j_gene: TRBJ2-2
CDR3nt: TGTGCTTCTGTCCCGGCTAGCGGGAACACCGGGGAGCTGTTTTTT
CDR3aa: CASVPASGNTGELFF

abundance: -
v_gene: TRBV6-4
d_gene: TRBD2
j_gene: TRBJ2-1
CDR3nt: TGTGCCAGCAGTGCTGTAGCGGGAGACTACAATGAGCAGTTCTTC
CDR3aa: CASSAVAGDYNEQFF

abundance: -
v_gene: TRBV4-1
d_gene: -
j_gene: TRBJ1-1
CDR3nt: TGCGCCAGCAGCCAAGCCCCAGGGGAGAGGAACACTGAAGCTTTCTTT
CDR3aa: CASSQAPGERNTEAFF

abundance: -
v_gene: TRBV5-4
d_gene: -
j_gene: TRBJ1-1
CDR3nt: TGTGCCAGCAGCGTACAGGGTGGGTACACTGAAGCTTTCTTT
CDR3aa: CASSVQGGYTEAFF